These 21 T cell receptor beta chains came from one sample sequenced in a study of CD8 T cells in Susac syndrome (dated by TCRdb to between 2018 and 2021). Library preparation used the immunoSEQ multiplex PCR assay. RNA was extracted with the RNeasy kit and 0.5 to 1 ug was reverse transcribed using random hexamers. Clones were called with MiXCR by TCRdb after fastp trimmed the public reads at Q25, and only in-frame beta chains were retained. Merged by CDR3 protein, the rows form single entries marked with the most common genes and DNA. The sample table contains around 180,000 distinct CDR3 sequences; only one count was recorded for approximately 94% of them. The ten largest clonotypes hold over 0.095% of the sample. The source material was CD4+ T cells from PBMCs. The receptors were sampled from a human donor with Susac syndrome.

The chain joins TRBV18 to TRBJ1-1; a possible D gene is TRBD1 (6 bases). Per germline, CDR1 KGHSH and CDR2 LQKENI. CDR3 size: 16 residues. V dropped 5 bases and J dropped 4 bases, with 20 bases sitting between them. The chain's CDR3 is CASSTTPADSVTEAFF. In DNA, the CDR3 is TGTGCCAGCTCAACAACCCCGGCGGACAGTGTCACTGAAGCTTTCTTT.

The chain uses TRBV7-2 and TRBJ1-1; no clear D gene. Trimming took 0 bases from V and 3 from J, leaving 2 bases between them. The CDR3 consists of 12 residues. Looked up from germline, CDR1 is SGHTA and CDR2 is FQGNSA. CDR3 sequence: CASSLAYTEAFF. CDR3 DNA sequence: TGTGCCAGCAGCTTAGCGTACACTGAAGCTTTCTTT. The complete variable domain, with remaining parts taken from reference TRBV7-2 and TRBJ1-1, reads GAGVSQSPSNKVTEKGKDVELRCDPISGHTALYWYRQSLGQGLEFLIYFQGNSAPDKSGLPSDRFSAERTGGSVSTLTIQRTQQEDSAVYLCASSLAYTEAFFGQGTRLTVV.

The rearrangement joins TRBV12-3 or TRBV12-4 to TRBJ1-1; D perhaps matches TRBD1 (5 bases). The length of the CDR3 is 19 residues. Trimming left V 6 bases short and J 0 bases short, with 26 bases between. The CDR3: CASSPRFGGSFWMNTEAFF. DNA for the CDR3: TGTGCCAGCAGCCCTCGTTTTGGGGGGAGCTTTTGGATGAACACTGAAGCTTTCTTT.

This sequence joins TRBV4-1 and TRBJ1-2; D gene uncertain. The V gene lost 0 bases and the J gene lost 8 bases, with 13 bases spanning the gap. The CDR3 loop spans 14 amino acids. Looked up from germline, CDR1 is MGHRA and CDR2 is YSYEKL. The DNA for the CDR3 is TGCGCCAGCAGCCAAGATAGCCCAGTACTGGGCTACACCTTC. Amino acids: CASSQDSPVLGYTF.

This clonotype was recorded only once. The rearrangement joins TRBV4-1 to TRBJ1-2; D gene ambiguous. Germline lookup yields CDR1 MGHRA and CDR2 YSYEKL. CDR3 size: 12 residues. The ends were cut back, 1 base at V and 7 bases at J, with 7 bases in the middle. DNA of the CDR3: TGCGCCAGCAGCCAAGCCTCAGGTGGCTACACCTTC. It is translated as CASSQASGGYTF.

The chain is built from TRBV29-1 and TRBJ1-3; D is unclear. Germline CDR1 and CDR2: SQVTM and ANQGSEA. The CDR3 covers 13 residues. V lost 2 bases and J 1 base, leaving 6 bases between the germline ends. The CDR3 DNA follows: TGCAGCGTTGAACAGAGTTCTGGAAACACCATATATTTT. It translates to CSVEQSSGNTIYF.

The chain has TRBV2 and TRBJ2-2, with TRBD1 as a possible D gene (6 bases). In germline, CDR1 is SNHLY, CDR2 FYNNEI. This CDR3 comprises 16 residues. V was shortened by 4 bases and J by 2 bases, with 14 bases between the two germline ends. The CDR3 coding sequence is TGTGCCAGCAGTGGGACTTGGACAGAAAACACCGGGGAGCTGTTTTTT. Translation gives CASSGTWTENTGELFF. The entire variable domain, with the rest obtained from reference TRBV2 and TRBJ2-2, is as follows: EPEVTQTPSHQVTQMGQEVILRCVPISNHLYFYWYRQILGQKVEFLVSFYNNEISEKSEIFDDQFSVERPDGSNFTLKIRSTKLEDSAMYFCASSGTWTENTGELFFGEGSRLTVL.

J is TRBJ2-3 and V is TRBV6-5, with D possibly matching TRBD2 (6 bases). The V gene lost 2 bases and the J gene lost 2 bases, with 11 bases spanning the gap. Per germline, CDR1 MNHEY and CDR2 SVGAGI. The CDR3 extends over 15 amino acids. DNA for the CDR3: TGTGCCAGCAGTTACAGGGAGGCGGTCACAGATACGCAGTATTTT. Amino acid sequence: CASSYREAVTDTQYF.

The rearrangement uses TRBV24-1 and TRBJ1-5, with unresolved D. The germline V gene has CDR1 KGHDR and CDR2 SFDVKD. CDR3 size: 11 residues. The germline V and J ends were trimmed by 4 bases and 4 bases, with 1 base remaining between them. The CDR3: CATSENQPQHF. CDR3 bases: TGTGCCACCAGTGAGAATCAGCCCCAGCATTTT.

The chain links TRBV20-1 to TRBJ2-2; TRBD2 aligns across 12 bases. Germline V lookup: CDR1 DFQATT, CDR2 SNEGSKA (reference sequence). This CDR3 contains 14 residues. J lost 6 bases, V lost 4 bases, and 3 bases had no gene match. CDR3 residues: CSATLAGGAGELFF. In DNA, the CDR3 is TGCAGTGCTACCCTAGCGGGGGGGGCCGGGGAGCTGTTTTTT.

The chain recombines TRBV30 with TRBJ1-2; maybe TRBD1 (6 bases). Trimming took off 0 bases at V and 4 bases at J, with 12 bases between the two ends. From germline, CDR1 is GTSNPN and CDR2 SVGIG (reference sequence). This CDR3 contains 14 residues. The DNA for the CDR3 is TGTGCCTGGAGTGTACAGGGAGGGAGCTATGGCTACACCTTC. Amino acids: CAWSVQGGSYGYTF.

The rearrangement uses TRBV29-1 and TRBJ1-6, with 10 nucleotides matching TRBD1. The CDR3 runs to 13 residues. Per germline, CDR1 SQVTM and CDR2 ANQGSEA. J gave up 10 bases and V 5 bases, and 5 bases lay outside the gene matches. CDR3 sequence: CSVRGTGESPLHF. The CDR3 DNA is TGCAGCGTTAGGGGGACAGGGGAATCACCCCTCCACTTT.

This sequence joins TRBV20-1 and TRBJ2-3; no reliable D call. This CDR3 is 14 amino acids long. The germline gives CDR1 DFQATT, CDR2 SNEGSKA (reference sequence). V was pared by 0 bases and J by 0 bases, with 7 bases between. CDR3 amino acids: CSAREPVSTDTQYF. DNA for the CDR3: TGCAGTGCTAGAGAACCCGTTAGCACAGATACGCAGTATTTT.

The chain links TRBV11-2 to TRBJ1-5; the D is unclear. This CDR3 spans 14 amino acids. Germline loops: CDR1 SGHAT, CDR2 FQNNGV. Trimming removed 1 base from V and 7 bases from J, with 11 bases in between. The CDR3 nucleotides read TGTGCCAGCAGCTTAGCTGCGTTGGGCCAGCCCCAGCATTTT. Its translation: CASSLAALGQPQHF.

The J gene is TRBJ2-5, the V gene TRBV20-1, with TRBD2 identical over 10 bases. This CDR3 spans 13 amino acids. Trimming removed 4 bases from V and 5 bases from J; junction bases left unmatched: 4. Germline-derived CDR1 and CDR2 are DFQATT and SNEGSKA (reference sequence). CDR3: CSATSGGRETQYF. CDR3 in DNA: TGCAGTGCTACTAGCGGGGGCCGGGAGACCCAGTACTTC.

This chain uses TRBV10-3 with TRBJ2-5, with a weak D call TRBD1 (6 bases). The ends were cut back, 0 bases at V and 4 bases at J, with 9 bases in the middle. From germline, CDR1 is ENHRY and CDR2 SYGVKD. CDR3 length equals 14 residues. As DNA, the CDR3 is TGTGCCATCAGTGAGTCGATGGGGGCAGAGACCCAGTACTTC. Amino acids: CAISESMGAETQYF.

The CDR3 here is CASSQSDIVGELFF. The CDR3 bases are TGTGCCAGCAGCCAAAGCGACATTGTCGGGGAGCTGTTTTTT. The rearrangement links TRBV14 to TRBJ2-2; D is unresolved. V gave up 2 bases and J gave up 7 bases, with 11 bases separating them. The CDR3 is 14 amino acids. Germline lookup yields CDR1 SGHDN and CDR2 FVKESK.

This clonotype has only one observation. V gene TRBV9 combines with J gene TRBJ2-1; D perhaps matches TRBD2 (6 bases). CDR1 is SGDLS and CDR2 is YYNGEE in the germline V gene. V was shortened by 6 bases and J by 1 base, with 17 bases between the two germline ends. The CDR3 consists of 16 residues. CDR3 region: CASTRWGEPSYNEQFF. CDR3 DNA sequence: TGTGCCAGCACAAGATGGGGGGAACCTTCCTACAATGAGCAGTTCTTC.

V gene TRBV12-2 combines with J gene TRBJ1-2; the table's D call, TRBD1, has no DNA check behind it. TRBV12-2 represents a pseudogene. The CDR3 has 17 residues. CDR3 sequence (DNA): TGTGCAAGTCGCCATTCCGGGACAGGAGTGTCTAACTATGGCTACACCTTC. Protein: CASRHSGTGVSNYGYTF.

The CDR3 loop is CASSKDAGTNGYTF. CDR3 coding DNA: TGTGCCAGCAGCAAAGACGCAGGCACCAATGGCTACACCTTC. This chain joins TRBV21-1 and TRBJ1-2. TRBV21-1 is described as a pseudogene. The CDR3 contains 14 residues.

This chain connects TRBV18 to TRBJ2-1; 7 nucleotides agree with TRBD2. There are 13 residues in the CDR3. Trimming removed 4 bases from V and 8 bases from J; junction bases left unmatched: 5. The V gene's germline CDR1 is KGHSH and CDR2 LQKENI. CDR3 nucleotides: TGTGCCAGCTCACTAGGACTAGGCTATGAGCAGTTCTTC. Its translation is CASSLGLGYEQFF.